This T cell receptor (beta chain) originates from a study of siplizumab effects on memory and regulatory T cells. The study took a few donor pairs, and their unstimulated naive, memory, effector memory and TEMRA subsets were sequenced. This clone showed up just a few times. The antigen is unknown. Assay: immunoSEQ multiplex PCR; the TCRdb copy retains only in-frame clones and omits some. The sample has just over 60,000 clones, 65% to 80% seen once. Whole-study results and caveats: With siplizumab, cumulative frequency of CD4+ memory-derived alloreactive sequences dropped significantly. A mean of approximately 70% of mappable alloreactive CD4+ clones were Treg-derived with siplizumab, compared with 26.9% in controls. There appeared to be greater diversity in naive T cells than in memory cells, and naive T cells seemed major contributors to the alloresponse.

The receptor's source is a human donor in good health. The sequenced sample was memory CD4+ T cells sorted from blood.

The CDR3, as DNA: TGTGCCAGCAGTGAATCGTCCCGGGACCAGCCCCAGCATTTT. Protein sequence: CASSESSRDQPQHF. The chain recombines TRBV2 with TRBJ1-5; possible D gene TRBD1, 5 bases. Per germline, CDR1 SNHLY and CDR2 FYNNEI. The CDR3 sequence is 14 residues long. V lost 2 bases and J 7 bases, leaving 12 bases between the germline ends.